The 28 T cell receptor beta chains below were found in one sample sequenced in a study of tumor and adjacent non-tumor tissue in lung cancer. A modified ARM-PCR protocol with three rounds of nested PCR amplified TCRbeta. TCRdb re-analysed the multiplex PCR reads in MiXCR, keeping a single row per CDR3 protein. The top ten clones hold around 13% of a sample with 120,000 or so distinct CDR3 sequences, roughly 64% of them seen once. RNA was extracted from bulk tissue without any cell sorting. Specimen: lung tumor tissue. These receptors all stem from a man aged 30-40 years with non-small cell lung cancer.

For this clonotype: The conserved phenylalanine or tryptophan is not found at the CDR3 terminus, so this likely reflects a read error. This chain links TRBV20-1 with TRBJ2-1; the D is unclear. The CDR3 has 14 residues. Looked up from germline, CDR1 is DFQATT and CDR2 is SNEGSKA (reference sequence). V was trimmed by 6 bases and J by 9 bases, leaving 21 bases between them. CDR3 DNA: TGCAGTGCCACTGTCAGAGTCCTCGATCGTGAGCAGTTCCTC. It yields the protein CSATVRVLDREQFL.

A word on this clonotype: At one end, the junction sequence differs from germline, possibly due to a read error. The chain employs TRBV20-1 and TRBJ2-3; D may be TRBD2 (5 bases). This CDR3 is 15 amino acids long. Per the germline V gene, CDR1 is DFQATT and CDR2 is SNEGSKA (reference sequence). DNA of the CDR3: TGTAGTGCTAGCTCCCGTGGGAGTGGGACAGATACGCAGTATTTT. Protein sequence: CSASSRGSGTDTQYF.

To note about this clonotype: The junction differs from germline at one of its ends, possibly a read error. The V and J genes are TRBV11-2 and TRBJ2-2, with 8 bases that match TRBD2. The CDR3 runs to 14 residues. Germline V CDR1 and CDR2: SGHAT, FQNNGV. The CDR3 reads CASSPIRLGGELPF. The CDR3, as DNA: TGTGCCAGCAGCCCCATCCGGCTCGGGGGGGAGCTGCCTTTT.

Details on this clonotype: Germline and junction disagree at one end, which may indicate a read error. The chain combines TRBV29-1 with TRBJ2-2; 8 positions agree with TRBD2. The CDR3 is 15 residues long. Germline lookup yields CDR1 SQVTM and CDR2 ANQGSEA. CDR3 amino acids: CNVRLTGGRTGELFF. In DNA, the CDR3 is TGTAACGTCAGGCTAACGGGGGGGCGAACCGGGGAGCTGTTTTTT.

With regard to this clonotype: A much larger clone lies a single base off, so this may be a read error. The V and J genes are TRBV6-5 and TRBJ1-1, with D hard to call. The V end lost 6 bases, the J end lost 5 bases, and 13 bases lay between the germline ends. Germline V gene lookup returns CDR1 MNHEY and CDR2 SVGAGI. This CDR3 is built from 13 residues. CDR3 protein: CASRLGPETEAFF. DNA of the CDR3: TGTGCCAGCAGACTCGGACCGGAGACTGAAGCTTTCTTT.

This clonotype was seen at least ten times. J is TRBJ2-2 and V is TRBV20-1; D may be TRBD1 or TRBD2 (6 bases each). The CDR3 runs 14 residues. The germline V gene encodes CDR1 DFQATT and CDR2 SNEGSKA (reference sequence). Trimming took 0 bases from V and 6 from J, leaving 11 bases between them. The CDR3 here is CSARDVGGPGELFF. The CDR3 DNA reads as TGCAGTGCTAGAGATGTCGGGGGCCCCGGGGAGCTGTTTTTT.

Details on this clonotype: This may arise from a read error, as a much more abundant clone is one base away. The V gene is TRBV29-1, the J gene TRBJ1-1, with D possibly matching TRBD1 (5 bases). V lost 3 bases and J 1 base, leaving 15 bases between the germline ends. Germline CDR1 is SQVTM and CDR2 is ANQGSEA. There are 15 residues in the CDR3. CDR3: CSVEQGPHWNTEAFF. For the CDR3, the DNA is TGCAGCGTTGAGCAGGGACCCCATTGGAACACTGAAGCTTTCTTT.

With respect to this clonotype: One junction end does not reproduce the germline sequence, and a read error may be involved. V gene TRBV11-3 combines with J gene TRBJ2-7; 9 bases match TRBD1. CDR3 length: 12 residues. Germline values: CDR1 SGHNT, CDR2 YENEEA. Written as DNA, the CDR3 is TGCGCCAGCAGGGGGACAGGGTACGACCAGTACTTC. It translates to CASRGTGYDQYF.

The chain links TRBV20-1 to TRBJ1-3; possible D gene TRBD1, 6 bases. Trimming left V 8 bases short and J 4 bases short, with 15 bases between. Germline V gene sequence: CDR1 DFQATT, CDR2 SNEGSKA (reference sequence). This CDR3 is 13 amino acids long. The CDR3 region is CSIPQGGGNTIYF. The CDR3 coding sequence is TGCAGTATCCCACAGGGAGGCGGAAACACCATATATTTT.

Regarding this clonotype: Since a much larger clone is just one base distant, this may be a read error. The chain joins TRBV6-5 to TRBJ2-5; D remains unclear. Per the germline V gene, CDR1 is MNHEY and CDR2 is SVGAGI. The ends were cut back, 7 bases at V and 0 bases at J, with 9 bases in the middle. CDR3 length: 13 residues. CDR3 amino acids: CASNLSYQETQYF. DNA for the CDR3: TGTGCCAGCAATTTAAGCTACCAAGAGACCCAGTACTTC.

This clonotype was counted at least ten times. CDR3 sequence reads: CASIRVGGGSYEQYF. As DNA, the CDR3 is TGTGCCAGCATCCGAGTGGGGGGAGGCTCCTACGAGCAGTACTTC. This sequence joins TRBV5-6 and TRBJ2-7; D may be TRBD2 (6 bases). V lost 6 bases to trimming and J lost 0 bases, with 16 bases between them. The CDR3 has 15 residues. In germline, CDR1 is SGHDT, CDR2 YYEEEE.

The chain recombines TRBV20-1 with TRBJ2-3; TRBD2 aligns across 9 bases. V lost 5 bases and J lost 4; bases outside the gene matches: 10. CDR3 size: 15 residues. Germline values: CDR1 DFQATT, CDR2 SNEGSKA (reference sequence). In nucleotides, the CDR3 is TGCAGTGCTTCCGGGATTAGCGGGGGTGCAGATACGCAGTATTTT. This gives the protein CSASGISGGADTQYF.

Comments on this clonotype: With a much larger clone just one base away, this may be a read error. This chain uses TRBV5-6 with TRBJ2-5; D ambiguous. The CDR3 contains 13 residues. V shed 4 bases and J shed 1 base, with 8 bases lying between them. Per the germline V gene, CDR1 is SGHDT and CDR2 is YYEEEE. The CDR3 loop is CASSRSLQETQYF. The CDR3 DNA is TGTGCCAGCAGCAGATCGCTCCAAGAGACCCAGTACTTC.

To note about this clonotype: Since a much larger clone is just one base distant, this may be a read error. The chain carries TRBV4-3 and TRBJ1-2; perhaps TRBD1 as D (5 bases). CDR1 is LGHNA and CDR2 is YSLEER in the germline V gene. The CDR3 spans 15 residues. This CDR3 reads CASSQDPGRIYAYTF. The DNA for the CDR3 is TGCGCCAGCAGCCAAGACCCGGGGCGGATCTATGCCTACACCTTC.

The rearrangement links TRBV28 to TRBJ2-5; D gene unclear. Trimming cost V 8 bases and J 0 bases, with 16 bases left between them. Germline V gives CDR1 MDHEN, CDR2 SYDVKM. The CDR3 sequence is 15 residues long. The CDR3 is CASDSPNNYQETQYF. DNA of the CDR3: TGTGCCAGCGATTCGCCAAACAATTACCAAGAGACCCAGTACTTC.

This clonotype has just a few counts. V usage is TRBV12-3 or TRBV12-4 and J usage is TRBJ1-4, with 9 bases matching TRBD1. The CDR3 is made up of 14 amino acids. The CDR3 protein is CVNSFTTGGEKLFF. The CDR3 nucleotides are TGTGTCAACAGTTTTACGACAGGGGGTGAAAAACTGTTTTTT.

A note on this clonotype: The germline gene is not matched at one end of the junction; a read error may be the cause. The chain uses TRBV29-1 and TRBJ2-5, with TRBD2 identical over 13 bases. The CDR3 is made up of 23 amino acids. In germline, CDR1 is SQVTM, CDR2 ANQGSEA. CDR3 in amino acids: CSVEGLRDGLAGDAGLRWETKYF. The CDR3 coding sequence is TGCAGCGTTGAAGGGCTTCGTGATGGACTAGCGGGAGACGCTGGGCTCAGGTGGGAGACCAAGTACTTC.

J is TRBJ2-5 and V is TRBV6-1; D gene ambiguous. The CDR3 extends over 12 amino acids. The germline V gene has CDR1 MNHNS and CDR2 SASEGT. Trimming stripped 5 bases from V and 3 bases from J, with 7 bases between. CDR3 coding DNA: TGTGCCAGCAGTCTGGAAGAAGAGACCCAGTACTTC. As protein: CASSLEEETQYF.

The sample holds one count of this clonotype. Just one base apart from a much larger clone, this may be a read error. The V gene is TRBV12-3 or TRBV12-4, the J gene TRBJ2-3, with 8 positions matching TRBD1. This CDR3 has 15 amino acids. The V gene end was trimmed by 3 bases and the J gene end by 4 bases; junction bases not matched to a gene: 6. The CDR3 DNA is TGTGCCAGCAGTTTTGCACAGGGGGGCCCAGATACGCAGTATTTT. Protein product: CASSFAQGGPDTQYF.

This sequence joins TRBV25-1 and TRBJ2-3, with unresolved D. Germline CDR1 MGHDK, CDR2 SYGVNS. The CDR3 spans 10 residues. V was shortened by 3 bases and J by 7 bases, with 2 bases between the two germline ends. The CDR3 coding sequence is TGTGCCAGCAGTGATCATACGCAGTATTTT. Encoded protein: CASSDHTQYF.

About this clonotype itself: Germline is not matched at one junction end, which may reflect a read error. For the CDR3, the DNA is TGCAGTCCTAGAGATGAGGAGCGGGAGTGCTTAAATGAGCAGTTCTTC. Translating gives CSPRDEERECLNEQFF. The chain couples TRBV20-1 to TRBJ2-1; 8 bases align to TRBD2. Germline V gives CDR1 DFQATT, CDR2 SNEGSKA (reference sequence). The CDR3 runs 16 residues.

The chain has TRBV5-1 and TRBJ2-1; D unclear. The CDR3 runs 15 residues. V lost 1 base and J 5 bases, leaving 13 bases between the germline ends. Germline-derived CDR1 and CDR2 are SGHRS and YFSETQ. CDR3 sequence reads: CASSLSTFNHNEQFF. The CDR3 DNA is TGCGCCAGCAGCTTGTCTACGTTTAACCACAATGAGCAGTTCTTC.

This clonotype occurred many times. The chain recombines TRBV20-1 with TRBJ2-5, with 12 positions matching TRBD2. Germline values: CDR1 DFQATT, CDR2 SNEGSKA (reference sequence). Trimming took 0 bases from V and 4 from J; bases not matched to a gene: 9. This CDR3 has 17 residues. The CDR3 is CSAREPSGRAGGETQYF. The DNA for the CDR3 is TGCAGTGCTAGAGAACCTAGCGGGAGGGCGGGAGGAGAGACCCAGTACTTC.

Concerning this clonotype itself: Germline and junction disagree at one end, which may indicate a read error. The genes are TRBV4-1 and TRBJ2-7; no clear D gene. The germline gives CDR1 MGHRA, CDR2 YSYEKL. This CDR3 is 15 amino acids long. The CDR3 is CVSSPPRVSTYEQYF. CDR3 nucleotides: TGTGTCAGCAGCCCCCCTCGGGTCTCGACCTACGAACAGTACTTC.

This clonotype was observed a few times. Relative to the germline gene, one junction end is altered; a read error may explain this. J is TRBJ2-3 and V is TRBV10-3; unclear D gene. CDR3 size: 11 residues. From germline, CDR1 is ENHRY and CDR2 SYGVKD. The CDR3 spells CAISPEDRQYF. The CDR3 coding sequence is TGTGCCATCAGCCCCGAAGATAGGCAGTATTTT.

This clonotype was found many times. V gene TRBV11-2 combines with J gene TRBJ1-2; 8 bases align to TRBD1. The length of the CDR3 is 14 residues. Per the germline V gene, CDR1 is SGHAT and CDR2 is FQNNGV. V gave up 5 bases and J gave up 1 base; unmatched junction bases: 3. As DNA, the CDR3 is TGTGCCAGCAGCCGGACAGGGATTAACTATGGCTACACCTTC. It codes for CASSRTGINYGYTF. Complete variable domain (other parts from reference TRBV11-2 and TRBJ1-2): EAGVAQSPRYKIIEKRQSVAFWCNPISGHATLYWYQQILGQGPKLLIQFQNNGVVDDSQLPKDRFSAERLKGVDSTLKIQPAKLEDSAVYLCASSRTGINYGYTFGSGTRLTVV.

In regard to this clonotype: The CDR3 carries no conserved terminal phenylalanine or tryptophan, so it likely arises from a read error. V and J are TRBV11-2 and TRBJ2-1; tentative D call: TRBD1 (5 bases). Between the trimmed V and J ends, which lost 5 bases and 3 bases, there was a span of 14 bases. CDR1 is SGHAT, CDR2 FQNNGV, per germline. This CDR3 is 15 amino acids long. CDR3 sequence (DNA): TGTGCCAGCAGCCCCTGGACAAGCCACTACAATGAGCAGTTCATC. Protein sequence: CASSPWTSHYNEQFI.

This clonotype turned up a few times. The chain uses TRBV6-2 or TRBV6-3 and TRBJ2-7; D gene unclear. Germline V lookup: CDR1 MNHEY, CDR2 SVGEGT. The CDR3 totals 14 residues. V lost 2 bases, J lost 0 bases, and 8 bases lay in between. The CDR3 DNA follows: TGTGCCAGCAGTTACGGTGCAAGCTCCTACGAGCAGTACTTC. Its translation is CASSYGASSYEQYF.